Each of the 16 T cell receptor beta chains below was sequenced from the same sample in a study of blood T cell repertoires in COVID-19. Generated by immunoSEQ multiplex PCR, the TCRdb table keeps only in-frame clones and is missing some. The table lists 100,000 or so clones, 85% to 90% of them singletons. The source material was peripheral blood. The receptor source for this set is a human donor with acute or convalescent COVID-19. The donor label of this sample is uncertain.

The chain couples TRBV13 to TRBJ2-1; 7 bases are shared with TRBD2. V shed 3 bases, J shed 4 bases, and the junction held 9 bases outside the gene matches. CDR1 and CDR2 from the germline V gene are PRHDT and FYEKMQ (reference sequence). This CDR3 is 16 amino acids long. CDR3 region: CASSFDWGGGYNEQFF. The DNA of the CDR3 is TGTGCCAGCAGCTTCGATTGGGGCGGGGGATACAATGAGCAGTTCTTC.

The chain uses TRBV5-4 and TRBJ2-2; no firm D call. Per the germline V gene, CDR1 is SGHNT and CDR2 is YYREEE (reference sequence). V dropped 4 bases and J dropped 5 bases, with 15 bases sitting between them. The CDR3 spans 15 residues. CDR3 coding DNA: TGTGCCAGCAGCGCAACCGAAGACTGGACCGGGGAGCTGTTTTTT. It codes for CASSATEDWTGELFF.

CDR3 coding DNA: TGTGCCAGCAGCTTCCGGGACAGGGACACTGAAGCTTTCTTT. Its protein is CASSFRDRDTEAFF. This chain links TRBV5-8 with TRBJ1-1; 9 bases line up with TRBD1. CDR1 is SGHTS and CDR2 is YDEGEE in the germline V gene. This CDR3 has 14 residues. The ends lost 2 bases at V and 3 bases at J; junction bases unmatched: 2.

The chain joins TRBV19 to TRBJ1-3, with D possibly TRBD1 on 6 matching bases. The V gene lost 7 bases and the J gene lost 0 bases, with 10 bases spanning the gap. Germline CDR1 reads LNHDA; CDR2 reads SQIVND (reference sequence). This CDR3 is 14 amino acids long. The CDR3 loop is CASTGQPSGNTIYF. CDR3 coding DNA: TGTGCCAGTACTGGACAGCCCTCTGGAAACACCATATATTTT.

The chain links TRBV7-8 to TRBJ1-1; TRBD1 might be the D (6 bases). V lost 5 bases and J 7 bases, leaving 8 bases between the germline ends. The CDR3 consists of 11 residues. CDR1 is SGHVS and CDR2 is FQNEAQ in the germline V gene. The CDR3 DNA reads as TGTGCCAGCAGCCCGGACAGTGAAGCTTTCTTT. As protein: CASSPDSEAFF.

A few counts support this clone. The chain links TRBV10-3 to TRBJ1-1, with TRBD1 matching over 8 bases. This CDR3 contains 14 residues. Looked up from germline, CDR1 is ENHRY and CDR2 is SYGVKD. The ends lost 6 bases at V and 10 bases at J; junction bases unmatched: 13. The DNA for the CDR3 is TGTGCCATCAGCGGCGACAGGGGTGTTAAGGGAGCTTTCTTT. Encoded protein: CAISGDRGVKGAFF.

The chain joins TRBV19 to TRBJ1-5; tentative D call: TRBD1 (5 bases). CDR1 and CDR2 (germline): LNHDA, SQIVND (reference sequence). Between the trimmed V and J ends, which lost 7 bases and 5 bases, there was a span of 18 bases. The CDR3 consists of 15 residues. The chain's CDR3 is CASMDMGHGDQPQHF. The CDR3 nucleotides are TGTGCCAGTATGGATATGGGGCACGGTGATCAGCCCCAGCATTTT.

The genes are TRBV19 and TRBJ1-2; D is possibly TRBD1 (5 bases). Germline assignment: CDR1 LNHDA and CDR2 SQIVND (reference sequence). V shed 5 bases and J shed 4 bases, with 14 bases lying between them. CDR3 length: 14 residues. Here the CDR3 reads CASSGHRGIYGYTF. The CDR3 DNA sequence: TGTGCCAGTAGTGGACATCGCGGGATCTATGGCTACACCTTC.

This clone has a single count. V gene TRBV12-3 or TRBV12-4 combines with J gene TRBJ1-2; D uncertain. Trimming removed 3 bases from V and 9 bases from J, with 11 bases in between. The CDR3 consists of 12 residues. The CDR3 sequence: CASSFAGYSYTF. The CDR3 nucleotides read TGTGCCAGCAGTTTTGCGGGTTATAGCTACACCTTC.

The rearrangement uses TRBV28 and TRBJ1-3; the match to TRBD1 covers 7 bases. Germline CDR1 is MDHEN and CDR2 is SYDVKM. Trimming removed 6 bases from V and 4 bases from J; junction bases left unmatched: 3. This CDR3 is 13 amino acids long. The chain's CDR3 is CASRKDRGNTIYF. In DNA, the CDR3 is TGTGCCAGCAGAAAGGACAGGGGAAACACCATATATTTT.

This rearrangement joins TRBV5-1 to TRBJ2-2; 7 positions match TRBD1. After removal of 5 bases from V and 6 bases from J, the junction contained 7 bases not matched to a gene. The CDR3 spans 14 residues. CDR1 is SGHRS and CDR2 is YFSETQ in the germline V gene. This CDR3 reads CASSRSGGSGELFF. The DNA for the CDR3 is TGCGCCAGCAGTAGGTCAGGGGGTTCCGGGGAGCTGTTTTTT. The full variable domain, with the rest looked up from reference TRBV5-1 and TRBJ2-2, is KAGVTQTPRYLIKTRGQQVTLSCSPISGHRSVSWYQQTPGQGLQFLFEYFSETQRNKGNFPGRFSGRQFSNSRSEMNVSTLELGDSALYLCASSRSGGSGELFFGEGSRLTVL.

J is TRBJ1-1 and V is TRBV7-2; weak D call: TRBD1 (6 bases). CDR3 length: 13 amino acids. Between the trimmed V and J ends, which lost 5 bases and 1 base, there was a span of 8 bases. Per germline, CDR1 SGHTA and CDR2 FQGNSA. This chain's CDR3 is CASSMGQNTEAFF. CDR3 DNA sequence: TGTGCCAGCAGCATGGGACAGAACACTGAAGCTTTCTTT.

J is TRBJ1-1 and V is TRBV4-3, with D possibly being TRBD1 (6 bases). The V end lost 1 base, the J end lost 6 bases, and 15 bases lay between the germline ends. Germline V gene lookup returns CDR1 LGHNA and CDR2 YSLEER. The CDR3 loop spans 15 amino acids. This CDR3 reads CASSQGTEGLSEAFF. CDR3 in DNA: TGCGCCAGCAGCCAAGGGACAGAAGGCCTCTCTGAAGCTTTCTTT.

The CDR3 coding sequence is TGCGCCAGCAGCCCTAGGACTGATGGAAACACCATATATTTT. This gives the protein CASSPRTDGNTIYF. The J gene is TRBJ1-3, the V gene TRBV5-1; D unclear. Per germline, CDR1 SGHRS and CDR2 YFSETQ. This CDR3 is 14 amino acids long. Trimming took off 4 bases at V and 3 bases at J, with 11 bases between the two ends.

The rearrangement uses TRBV24-1 and TRBJ2-1; 10 bases fit TRBD2. CDR3 size: 13 residues. The V gene's germline CDR1 is KGHDR and CDR2 SFDVKD. The junction had 6 bases not matched to a gene; V was cut back by 8 bases and J by 9 bases. The chain's CDR3 is CATTASGGGEQFF. In DNA, the CDR3 is TGTGCCACCACGGCTAGCGGGGGCGGTGAGCAGTTCTTC.

This clone was seen a handful of times. The chain recombines TRBV7-2 with TRBJ1-2; D remains unclear. The CDR3 is made up of 14 amino acids. V lost 1 base to trimming and J lost 5 bases, with 11 bases between them. Germline V gives CDR1 SGHTA, CDR2 FQGNSA. CDR3 DNA: TGTGCCAGCAGCTTAGTGGAGGGCGTGTATGGCTACACCTTC. Amino acids: CASSLVEGVYGYTF.